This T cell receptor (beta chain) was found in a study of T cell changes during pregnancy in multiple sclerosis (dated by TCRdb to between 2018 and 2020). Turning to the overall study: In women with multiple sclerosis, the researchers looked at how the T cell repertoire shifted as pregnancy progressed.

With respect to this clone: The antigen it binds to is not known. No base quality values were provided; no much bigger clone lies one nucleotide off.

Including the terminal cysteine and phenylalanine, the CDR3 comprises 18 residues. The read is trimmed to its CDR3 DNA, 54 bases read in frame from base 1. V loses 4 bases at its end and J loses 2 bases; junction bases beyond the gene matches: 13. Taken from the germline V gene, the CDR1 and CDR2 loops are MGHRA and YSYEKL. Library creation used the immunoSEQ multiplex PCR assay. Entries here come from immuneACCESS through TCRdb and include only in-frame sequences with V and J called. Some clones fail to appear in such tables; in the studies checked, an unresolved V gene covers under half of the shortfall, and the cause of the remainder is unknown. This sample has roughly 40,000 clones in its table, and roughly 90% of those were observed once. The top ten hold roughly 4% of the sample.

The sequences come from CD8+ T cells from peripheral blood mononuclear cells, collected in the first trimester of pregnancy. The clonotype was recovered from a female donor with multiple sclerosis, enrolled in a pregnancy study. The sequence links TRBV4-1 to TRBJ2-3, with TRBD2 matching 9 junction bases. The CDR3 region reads CASSPRGASGEATDTQYF. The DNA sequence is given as TGCGCCAGCAGCCCCCGAGGGGCTAGCGGGGAGGCCACAGATACGCAGTATTTT.